This T cell receptor (beta chain) was captured by sequencing in a study of PD-L1 blockade in urothelial cancer. Method: immunoSEQ multiplex PCR; TCRdb's copy keeps in-frame clones and lacks some. The table lists around 70,000 clones, around 84% of them singletons. Time point: pretreatment peripheral blood. The sequenced sample was PBMCs, obtained around atezolizumab (anti-PD-L1) treatment. The clonotype originates from a woman between 65 and 79 years old with urothelial cancer.

The CDR3 is CASSLLGDEQFF. CDR3 nucleotide sequence: TGTGCCAGCAGCTTATTGGGAGATGAGCAGTTCTTC. The chain carries TRBV7-9 and TRBJ2-1, with D tentatively TRBD2 (5 bases). Per germline, CDR1 SEHNR and CDR2 FQNEAQ (reference sequence). The CDR3 covers 12 residues. V was shortened by 2 bases and J by 8 bases, with 7 bases between the two germline ends.